The rows below give T cell receptor beta chains drawn from one sample of a study of regulatory and conventional T cells in breast cancer. MiXCR was run by TCRdb on the PCR reads, yielding one entry per CDR3 protein. Seen here are roughly 16,000 distinct CDR3 sequences, 32% observed once, and the top ten hold less than 2%. Sequenced input: conventional T cells from blood. The receptors stem from a female donor in good health. The CDR3 runs from the conserved cysteine through the conserved F or W. A D gene is named only where the DNA matches it firmly. Not every row has a clone size; where given, it reads once, few, many or a size class.

V gene: TRBV6-2/TRBV6-3
J gene: TRBJ1-1
D gene: NA
clone size: NA
CDR3 protein: CASTPRGNTEAFF
CDR3 DNA: TGTGCCAGCACCCCCCGGGGGAACACTGAAGCTTTCTTT

V gene: TRBV5-1
J gene: TRBJ1-1
D gene: NA
clone size: NA
CDR3 protein: CASSLVAGNTEAFF
CDR3 DNA: TGCGCCAGCAGCTTGGTGGCGGGCAACACTGAAGCTTTCTTT

V gene: TRBV6-6
J gene: TRBJ1-1
D gene: NA
clone size: medium-sized
CDR3 protein: CASSYDGVNTEASF
CDR3 DNA: TGTGCCAGCAGTTACGACGGGGTGAACACTGAAGCTTCCTTT

V gene: TRBV7-9
J gene: TRBJ2-7
D gene: NA
clone size: NA
CDR3 protein: CASSLPQGRGYEQYF
CDR3 DNA: TGTGCCAGCAGCTTACCCCAGGGGCGAGGTTACGAGCAGTACTTC

V gene: TRBV10-2
J gene: TRBJ1-5
D gene: NA
clone size: NA
CDR3 protein: CASRINSNQPQHF
CDR3 DNA: TGCGCCAGCAGGATAAATAGCAATCAGCCCCAGCATTTT

V gene: TRBV27
J gene: TRBJ1-1
D gene: TRBD1
clone size: NA
CDR3 protein: CASSPTGGTEAFF
CDR3 DNA: TGTGCCAGCAGCCCGACAGGGGGAACTGAAGCTTTCTTT

V gene: TRBV10-3
J gene: TRBJ1-2
D gene: NA
clone size: many
CDR3 protein: CAISEGPGYTF
CDR3 DNA: TGTGCCATCAGTGAAGGGCCTGGCTACACCTTC

V gene: TRBV7-9
J gene: TRBJ2-5
D gene: TRBD2
clone size: NA
CDR3 protein: CASSLAYAGVHQETQYF
CDR3 DNA: TGTGCCAGCAGCTTAGCGTACGCGGGGGTACACCAAGAGACCCAGTACTTC

V gene: TRBV30
J gene: TRBJ1-1
D gene: NA
clone size: NA
CDR3 protein: CAWRAGSGTEAFF
CDR3 DNA: TGTGCCTGGAGGGCAGGGTCAGGCACTGAAGCTTTCTTT

V gene: TRBV11-2
J gene: TRBJ2-3
D gene: TRBD2
clone size: medium-sized
CDR3 protein: CASSAPGLAGSTQYF
CDR3 DNA: TGTGCCAGCAGCGCTCCGGGACTAGCGGGTTCTACGCAGTATTTT

V gene: TRBV12-3/TRBV12-4
J gene: TRBJ1-3
D gene: NA
clone size: NA
CDR3 protein: CATGGSGNTIYF
CDR3 DNA: TGTGCCACAGGTGGATCAGGAAACACCATATATTTT

V gene: TRBV6-2/TRBV6-3
J gene: TRBJ1-1
D gene: NA
clone size: NA
CDR3 protein: CASSYSGLRNTGAFF
CDR3 DNA: TGTGCCAGCAGTTACTCGGGGTTACGGAACACTGGAGCTTTCTTT

V gene: TRBV7-2
J gene: TRBJ2-5
D gene: NA
clone size: medium-sized
CDR3 protein: CASSYQETQYF
CDR3 DNA: TGTGCCAGCAGCTACCAAGAGACCCAGTACTTC

V gene: TRBV29-1
J gene: TRBJ1-4
D gene: NA
clone size: medium-sized
CDR3 protein: CSVDSGTDEKLFF
CDR3 DNA: TGCAGCGTTGATTCAGGAACGGATGAAAAACTGTTTTTT

V gene: TRBV12-3/TRBV12-4
J gene: TRBJ1-6
D gene: NA
clone size: few
CDR3 protein: CATIRGNSPLHF
CDR3 DNA: TGTGCCACCATACGGGGTAATTCACCCCTCCACTTT

V gene: TRBV7-2
J gene: TRBJ1-1
D gene: NA
clone size: NA
CDR3 protein: CASSFSRGRTEAFF
CDR3 DNA: TGTGCCAGCAGCTTCAGTAGGGGCAGGACTGAAGCTTTCTTT

V gene: TRBV12-3/TRBV12-4
J gene: TRBJ2-7
D gene: TRBD2
clone size: few
CDR3 protein: CASGLGPIYEQYF
CDR3 DNA: TGTGCCAGCGGACTAGGACCCATCTACGAGCAGTACTTC

V gene: TRBV5-1
J gene: TRBJ1-2
D gene: NA
clone size: few
CDR3 protein: CASSLGGDYGYTF
CDR3 DNA: TGCGCCAGCAGCTTGGGCGGAGACTATGGCTACACCTTC

V gene: TRBV6-1
J gene: TRBJ2-3
D gene: NA
clone size: NA
CDR3 protein: CASSSVLRTDTQYF
CDR3 DNA: TGTGCCAGCAGTTCGGTACTCCGCACAGATACGCAGTATTTT

V gene: TRBV20-1
J gene: TRBJ2-7
D gene: NA
clone size: NA
CDR3 protein: CSCVGGGNEQYF
CDR3 DNA: TGCAGCTGTGTGGGAGGCGGCAACGAGCAGTACTTC

V gene: TRBV29-1
J gene: TRBJ2-7
D gene: NA
clone size: many
CDR3 protein: CSARLSLSYEQYF
CDR3 DNA: TGCAGCGCGCGACTATCACTCTCCTACGAGCAGTACTTC

V gene: TRBV20-1
J gene: TRBJ1-6
D gene: NA
clone size: NA
CDR3 protein: CSANKWTVPYNSPLHF
CDR3 DNA: TGCAGTGCTAATAAATGGACAGTCCCCTATAATTCACCCCTCCACTTT

V gene: TRBV12-3/TRBV12-4
J gene: TRBJ1-5
D gene: NA
clone size: many
CDR3 protein: CASSLAGRGQPQHF
CDR3 DNA: TGTGCCAGCAGTTTGGCGGGGAGGGGTCAGCCCCAGCATTTT

V gene: TRBV7-2
J gene: TRBJ1-5
D gene: NA
clone size: few
CDR3 protein: CASSLDEGIDQPQHF
CDR3 DNA: TGTGCCAGCAGCTTAGATGAGGGGATAGATCAGCCCCAGCATTTT